This is a list of T cell receptor beta chains from one sample in a study of blood T cell repertoires in COVID-19. This table comes from immunoSEQ multiplex PCR, and its TCRdb copy is limited to in-frame clones, with some not included. Seen here are under 150,000 clones, about 85% observed once, and the top ten hold more than 5%. Sequenced: peripheral blood. The receptors were gathered from a woman aged 55-75 years with COVID-19, enrolled during active disease. CDR3s include the opening cysteine and the closing phenylalanine or tryptophan. The order of the fields is D gene, clone size, J gene, V gene, CDR3 DNA, CDR3 protein. The D gene is left open where the match is weak. Size is stated for part of the rows, as once, few or many counts, or as a class when the clone is expanded.

.	.	TRBJ1-2	TRBV6-5	TGTGCCAGCAGCAGGGGCAGGGGAAATGGCTACACCTTC	CASSRGRGNGYTF
.	.	TRBJ1-1	TRBV27	TGTGCCAGCAGTTTAGTCAGGGCGAGCACTGAAGCTTTCTTT	CASSLVRASTEAFF
.	.	TRBJ2-4	TRBV29-1	TGCAGCGTTGGAGGGGGGGATGGGGCAAACATTCAGTACTTC	CSVGGGDGANIQYF
.	.	TRBJ1-2	TRBV5-5	TGTGCCAGCAGCCCTGAGGACGGAGGGGACTATGGCTACACCTTC	CASSPEDGGDYGYTF
.	.	TRBJ1-3	TRBV11-1	TGTGCCAGCAGCTTATCTCCAGGGGTCGGAAACACCATATATTTT	CASSLSPGVGNTIYF
.	.	TRBJ1-1	TRBV21-1	TGTGCCAGCCCGAGGGCAGAGAAGGCTTTCTTT	CASPRAEKAFF
.	.	TRBJ2-3	TRBV6-4	TGTGCCAGCAGTGAAGACAGGCTCACAGATACGCAGTATTTT	CASSEDRLTDTQYF
.	.	TRBJ1-2	TRBV6-2/TRBV6-3	TGTGCCAGCAGTTACTCTCGGGGGGCGATTGATGGCTACACCTTC	CASSYSRGAIDGYTF
.	.	TRBJ1-3	TRBV7-9	TGTGCCAGCAGCTTAGGGGAGGGAAACACCATATATTTT	CASSLGEGNTIYF
.	.	TRBJ1-2	TRBV19	TGTGCCAGTAGGTTTAGCGACACGGGACTATATGGCTACACCTTC	CASRFSDTGLYGYTF
TRBD2	medium-sized	TRBJ2-1	TRBV19	TGTGCCAGTAGTAGACTAGCGGGGGGCCGAGGGGGTGAGCAGTTCTTC	CASSRLAGGRGGEQFF
TRBD2	.	TRBJ2-7	TRBV27	TGTGCCTGCCTCAGAGCGGGACTCAACTCCTACGAGCAGTACTTC	CACLRAGLNSYEQYF
.	once	TRBJ1-2	TRBV9	TGTGCCAGCACCCTCCCTAACTATGGCTACACCTTC	CASTLPNYGYTF
.	.	TRBJ2-7	TRBV12-5	TGTGCTAGTGGAAGTGACAGGATCTACGAGCAGTACTTC	CASGSDRIYEQYF
TRBD1	.	TRBJ1-6	TRBV25-1	TGTGCCAGCAGTGCAGGAGACAGGGAGTATTCACCCCTCCACTTT	CASSAGDREYSPLHF
.	.	TRBJ1-2	TRBV7-2	TGTGCCAGCAGCTTAGTGAACGGCTATGGCTACACCTTC	CASSLVNGYGYTF
TRBD1	.	TRBJ1-6	TRBV5-1	TGCGCCAGCAGCCGGGACAGGGTAAATTCACCCCTCCACTTT	CASSRDRVNSPLHF
TRBD1	.	TRBJ1-1	TRBV9	TGTGCCAGCAGCCTCAAGACAGGGGGTAACACTGAAGCTTTCTTT	CASSLKTGGNTEAFF
.	.	TRBJ1-2	TRBV27	TGTGCCAGCAGCTACGATTCCAGGGATTATGGCTACACCTTC	CASSYDSRDYGYTF
TRBD1	.	TRBJ1-1	TRBV5-5	TGTGCCAGCAGTTTTGACAGGGGATATGAAGCTTTCTTT	CASSFDRGYEAFF
TRBD1	.	TRBJ1-1	TRBV15	TGTGCCACCAGTTCGGGACAGGGGAACACTGAAGCTTTCTTT	CATSSGQGNTEAFF
.	.	TRBJ2-3	TRBV30	TGTGCCTGGAGCCCGGGGGATCACAGCACAGATACGCAGTATTTT	CAWSPGDHSTDTQYF
.	.	TRBJ2-7	TRBV30	TGTGCCTGGAGTGTACTAACAGGCCCCTACGAGCAGTACTTC	CAWSVLTGPYEQYF
.	.	TRBJ1-1	TRBV5-5	TGTGCCAGCAGTTCGACCACAGGGAGTGACACTGAAGCTTTCTTT	CASSSTTGSDTEAFF
TRBD2	.	TRBJ2-3	TRBV7-8	TGTGCCAGCAGCTTAGTAAGCGGGGGACCCACAGATACGCAGTATTTT	CASSLVSGGPTDTQYF
TRBD1	few	TRBJ1-5	TRBV9	TGTGCCAGCAGCGAGGGCAGGGGGGATCAGCCCCAGCATTTT	CASSEGRGDQPQHF
TRBD2	.	TRBJ2-5	TRBV10-3	TGTGCCATCAGTGACGGGAGGGGCCAATACCAAGAGACCCAGTACTTC	CAISDGRGQYQETQYF